The 18 T cell receptor beta chains in this list originate from one sample, sequenced in a study of T cells in localized non-small cell lung cancer. Measured with immunoSEQ multiplex PCR; TCRdb has only the in-frame clones, and not every one. Among about 34,000 clones listed, around nine tenths were seen once. The input for sequencing was peripheral blood, taken before any cancer treatment. These receptors originate from a woman aged 35 to 75 with stage I lung adenocarcinoma.

V is TRBV6-1 and J is TRBJ1-2; no definite D call. This CDR3 spans 16 amino acids. Germline-derived CDR1 and CDR2 are MNHNS and SASEGT. V shed 2 bases and J shed 2 bases, with 15 bases lying between them. CDR3 coding DNA: TGTGCCAGCAGTGAAAGACTCTCTATGCGAAACTATGGCTACACCTTC. Amino acids: CASSERLSMRNYGYTF.

This chain joins TRBV7-7 and TRBJ2-5; D is undetermined. The CDR3 extends over 14 amino acids. CDR1 is SSHAT and CDR2 is FNYEAQ in the germline V gene (reference sequence). V was trimmed by 1 base and J by 1 base, leaving 7 bases between them. This chain's CDR3 is CASSLGSSQETQYF. The CDR3 DNA is TGTGCCAGCAGCTTAGGTTCTTCCCAAGAGACCCAGTACTTC. The full variable domain, completed using reference TRBV7-7 and TRBJ2-5, is GAGVSQSPRYKVTKRGQDVTLRCDPISSHATLYWYQQALGQGPEFLTYFNYEAQPDKSGLPSDRFSAERPEGSISTLTIQRTEQRDSAMYRCASSLGSSQETQYFGPGTRLLVL.

J is TRBJ1-2 and V is TRBV13, with a tentative D call TRBD1 (6 bases). V dropped 7 bases and J dropped 4 bases, with 16 bases sitting between them. Germline-derived CDR1 and CDR2 are PRHDT and FYEKMQ (reference sequence). This CDR3 spans 14 amino acids. The CDR3 loop is CASNKDREVYGYTF. CDR3 nucleotide sequence: TGTGCCAGCAACAAGGACAGAGAAGTCTATGGCTACACCTTC. The entire variable domain, with the rest obtained from reference TRBV13 and TRBJ1-2, is as follows: AAGVIQSPRHLIKEKRETATLKCYPIPRHDTVYWYQQGPGQDPQFLISFYEKMQSDKGSIPDRFSAQQFSDYHSELNMSSLELGDSALYFCASNKDREVYGYTFGSGTRLTVV.

The rearrangement links TRBV7-2 to TRBJ1-2; D is ambiguous. There are 16 residues in the CDR3. Trimming removed 3 bases at V and 3 bases at J, with 17 bases between. Per germline, CDR1 SGHTA and CDR2 FQGNSA. The CDR3 spells CASSFPPWVGDYGYTF. CDR3 sequence (DNA): TGTGCCAGCAGCTTCCCTCCCTGGGTGGGCGACTATGGCTACACCTTC. Full variable domain (outside the CDR3, taken from reference TRBV7-2 and TRBJ1-2): GAGVSQSPSNKVTEKGKDVELRCDPISGHTALYWYRQSLGQGLEFLIYFQGNSAPDKSGLPSDRFSAERTGGSVSTLTIQRTQQEDSAVYLCASSFPPWVGDYGYTFGSGTRLTVV.

This clone came up a few times. This chain connects TRBV2 to TRBJ1-2; TRBD1 matches at 8 bases. Trimming cost V 10 bases and J 7 bases; bases outside gene matches: 14. The CDR3 covers 14 residues. Germline V lookup: CDR1 SNHLY, CDR2 FYNNEI. This CDR3 is CATTFQGAARGYTF. The CDR3 DNA reads TGTGCCACCACCTTTCAGGGGGCGGCACGTGGCTACACCTTC.

V is TRBV10-3 and J is TRBJ1-1; D is ambiguous. Trimming removed 7 bases from V and 6 bases from J, with 21 bases in between. Per the germline V gene, CDR1 is ENHRY and CDR2 is SYGVKD. The CDR3 totals 15 residues. The CDR3 loop reads CAINQLGRDSPEAFF. The CDR3 bases are TGTGCCATCAACCAGCTAGGGAGGGATTCCCCTGAAGCTTTCTTT.

The J gene is TRBJ1-1, the V gene TRBV12-5; D not certain. The CDR3 length is 17 residues. The V gene's germline CDR1 is LGHNT and CDR2 FRNRAP. Trimming stripped 0 bases from V and 5 bases from J, with 19 bases between. The DNA of the CDR3 is TGTGCTAGTGGTTTGGTAGGTGGATCAGGAGGAAGGACTGAAGCTTTCTTT. Its translation: CASGLVGGSGGRTEAFF. Supplemented by reference TRBV12-5 and TRBJ1-1, the full variable domain reads DARVTQTPRHKVTEMGQEVTMRCQPILGHNTVFWYRQTMMQGLELLAYFRNRAPLDDSGMPKDRFSAEMPDATLATLKIQPSEPRDSAVYFCASGLVGGSGGRTEAFFGQGTRLTVV.

The chain employs TRBV7-3 and TRBJ2-7; 8 nucleotides agree with TRBD1. The CDR3 is made up of 14 amino acids. V gave up 5 bases and J gave up 0 bases; unmatched junction bases: 3. The germline gives CDR1 SGHTA, CDR2 FQGTGA. CDR3 protein: CASSPGTGSYEQYF. DNA for the CDR3: TGTGCCAGCAGCCCCGGGACAGGCTCCTACGAGCAGTACTTC.

The chain combines TRBV7-3 with TRBJ2-3, with 10 nucleotides matching TRBD2. The CDR3 has 16 amino acids. Germline V gives CDR1 SGHTA, CDR2 FQGTGA. Trimming cost V 2 bases and J 2 bases; bases outside gene matches: 4. CDR3 sequence (DNA): TGTGCCAGCAGCTTAGGACTAGCGGCGGCCACAGATACGCAGTATTTT. It codes for CASSLGLAAATDTQYF.

In its sample, this clone was seen a few times. The rearrangement links TRBV5-1 to TRBJ1-1; unclear D gene. Germline values: CDR1 SGHRS, CDR2 YFSETQ. This CDR3 region has 13 residues. Trimming removed 0 bases from V and 1 base from J, with 4 bases in between. The CDR3: CASSLAQNTEAFF. DNA for the CDR3: TGCGCCAGCAGCTTGGCACAGAACACTGAAGCTTTCTTT.

This chain links TRBV11-2 with TRBJ2-1; D gene ambiguous. The CDR3 has 14 residues. The V and J ends lost 2 bases and 8 bases respectively, with 13 bases between them. The germline V gene has CDR1 SGHAT and CDR2 FQNNGV. The CDR3 reads CASSLRLDWDEQFF. As DNA, the CDR3 is TGTGCCAGCAGCTTACGTTTGGATTGGGATGAGCAGTTCTTC.

The chain employs TRBV19 and TRBJ2-1, with TRBD2 matching 7 bases. V gave up 5 bases and J gave up 4 bases; unmatched junction bases: 11. The CDR3 covers 16 residues. CDR1 is LNHDA and CDR2 is SQIVND in the germline V gene (reference sequence). The CDR3 protein is CASSPIAGVLYNEQFF. The CDR3 coding sequence is TGTGCCAGTAGTCCCATTGCGGGGGTTCTATACAATGAGCAGTTCTTC. The whole variable domain, remainder taken from reference TRBV19 and TRBJ2-1, is DGGITQSPKYLFRKEGQNVTLSCEQNLNHDAMYWYRQDPGQGLRLIYYSQIVNDFQKGDIAEGYSVSREKKESFPLTVTSAQKNPTAFYLCASSPIAGVLYNEQFFGPGTRLTVL.

The chain uses TRBV7-9 and TRBJ1-2; D is unclear. Germline assignment: CDR1 SEHNR and CDR2 FQNEAQ (reference sequence). Deletions cut 5 bases from V and 4 bases from J, with 17 bases between. This CDR3 has 15 residues. The chain's CDR3 is CASSPDFDVLYGYTF. CDR3 DNA sequence: TGTGCCAGCAGCCCGGATTTTGACGTCCTCTATGGCTACACCTTC.

This chain connects TRBV6-1 to TRBJ1-3, with D perhaps matching TRBD1 (5 bases). Germline lookup yields CDR1 MNHNS and CDR2 SASEGT. The CDR3 sequence is 15 residues long. Deletions cut 8 bases from V and 1 base from J, with 15 bases between. The CDR3 DNA is TGTGCCAGCCGGAACACCGGGGGTTCTGGAAACACCATATATTTT. It translates to CASRNTGGSGNTIYF.

This chain uses TRBV11-3 with TRBJ2-7; D is perhaps TRBD1 (6 bases). The ends were cut back, 4 bases at V and 0 bases at J, with 10 bases in the middle. Germline CDR1 SGHNT, CDR2 YENEEA. The CDR3 length is 14 residues. The CDR3 nucleotides read TGTGCCAGCAGCTCGGACAGTTCCTCCTACGAGCAGTACTTC. Residues: CASSSDSSSYEQYF.

The chain employs TRBV5-4 and TRBJ2-2, with 8 bases matching TRBD1. Trimming cost V 2 bases and J 1 base; bases outside gene matches: 7. CDR1 is SGHNT, CDR2 YYREEE, per germline (reference sequence). The CDR3 totals 17 residues. CDR3 sequence reads: CASSLDRTGRNTGELFF. CDR3 DNA: TGTGCCAGCAGCTTAGACCGGACAGGGAGGAACACCGGGGAGCTGTTTTTT.

The chain combines TRBV4-2 with TRBJ2-1; 9 bases align to TRBD1. The germline V gene encodes CDR1 LGHNA and CDR2 YNFKEQ. The J segment lost 13 bases and the V segment lost 0 bases, leaving 7 bases of the junction unmatched. The CDR3 consists of 14 residues. The CDR3 coding sequence is TGTGCCAGCAGCCAAGATGCCACAGGGGGCGAACAGTTCTTC. Protein product: CASSQDATGGEQFF.

The rearrangement links TRBV9 to TRBJ1-1; D is uncertain. With 4 bases removed from V and 1 base from J, the gap between germline ends came to 11 bases. Germline CDR1 and CDR2: SGDLS and YYNGEE. The CDR3 is made up of 14 amino acids. CDR3 nucleotide sequence: TGTGCCAGCAGCAACGGACGGGAGAACACTGAAGCTTTCTTT. It codes for CASSNGRENTEAFF.